This T cell receptor beta chain was sequenced for a study of shared clonotypes between healthy human individuals. TCRdb keeps only in-frame clones here, not all; method: immunoSEQ multiplex PCR. The sample has approximately 2,200,000 clones; roughly 91% are singletons. The study's findings and limits: It was only blood that was sampled, and tissue repertoires likely differ.

Naive CD8 cells were CD45RO-negative, positively selected for CCR7, excluding terminally differentiated effector memory CD45RA+ cells. Concerning this clone itself: Its antigen is as yet unknown.

The source material was naive CD8+ T cells from PBMCs. The origin of this receptor is a man between 18 and 35 years old in good health. Some clones in this sample may be carry-over from other donors' samples.

The CDR3 sequence is CASSLTELTDTQYF. The CDR3 bases are TGTGCCAGCAGCTTAACGGAGCTGACAGATACGCAGTATTTT. The chain joins TRBV7-9 to TRBJ2-3; D uncertain. Trimming left V 2 bases short and J 3 bases short, with 9 bases between. Germline-derived CDR1 and CDR2 are SEHNR and FQNEAQ (reference sequence). CDR3 length: 14 amino acids.